This TCR beta chain was captured by sequencing in a study of CD8 T cells in ankylosing spondylitis. The germline V gene has CDR1 LNHNV and CDR2 YYDKDF (reference sequence). This CDR3 has 17 amino acids. V was trimmed by 0 bases and J by 3 bases, leaving 14 bases between them. The sample holds many counts of this clonotype. Construction of TCR beta libraries was performed using quantitative 5'-RACE with molecular barcodes. One entry per CDR3 protein results from TCRdb running MiXCR on the 5' RACE reads. The table shows about 340,000 distinct CDR3 sequences, with under 15% occurring only once. This chain connects TRBV15 to TRBJ2-2; unclear D gene. Sequencing was carried out using blood, either unsorted or a sorted T cell fraction (not recorded which). This TCR was recovered from a male donor with ankylosing spondylitis or in good health (not recorded which). The CDR3 sequence is CATSRDPEWFDTGELFF. The CDR3 DNA is TGTGCCACCAGCAGAGATCCGGAGTGGTTTGACACCGGGGAGCTGTTTTTT.